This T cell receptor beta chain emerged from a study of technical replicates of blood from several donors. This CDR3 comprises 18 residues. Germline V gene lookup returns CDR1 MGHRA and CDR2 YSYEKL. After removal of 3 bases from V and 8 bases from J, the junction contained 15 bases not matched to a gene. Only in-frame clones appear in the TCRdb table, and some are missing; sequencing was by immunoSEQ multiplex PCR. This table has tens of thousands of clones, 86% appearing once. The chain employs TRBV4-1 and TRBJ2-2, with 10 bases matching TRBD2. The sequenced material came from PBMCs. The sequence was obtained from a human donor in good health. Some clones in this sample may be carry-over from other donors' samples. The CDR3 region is CASSQGTAGGPRRGELFF. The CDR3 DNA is TGCGCCAGCAGCCAGGGGACAGCGGGGGGGCCTAGGAGAGGGGAGCTGTTTTTT.